This T cell receptor beta chain originates from a study of cytomegalovirus exposure and HLA in healthy donors. Regarding the study as a whole: Segments of the TCR beta V type were, in most cases, productive about 90% or about 30% of the time in an earlier analysis. Several V segments, TRBV6-2 and TRBV6-3 among them, could not be told apart and were dropped.

The PCR made use of 60 Vbeta and 13 Jbeta primers. Sequenced by immunoSEQ multiplex PCR; TCRdb stores in-frame clones only, minus some. The sample includes 75,000 to 100,000 clones, 60% to 85% of them seen just once. After removal of 2 bases from V and 2 bases from J, the junction contained 0 bases not matched to a gene. The length of the CDR3 is 12 residues. Germline CDR1 is GTSNPN and CDR2 is SVGIG (reference sequence). Regarding this clone: The antigen remains unidentified.

Donors had nominal health at sampling but likely had unrecorded immune exposures. The TCR was taken from a man aged 55 to 69 in good health and CMV-seropositive. This chain uses TRBV30 with TRBJ2-7, with 7 bases identical to TRBD1. Sequencing was performed on PBMCs. CDR3 coding DNA: TGTGCCTGGAGTACAGGGGCCTACGAGCAGTACTTC. It encodes CAWSTGAYEQYF.